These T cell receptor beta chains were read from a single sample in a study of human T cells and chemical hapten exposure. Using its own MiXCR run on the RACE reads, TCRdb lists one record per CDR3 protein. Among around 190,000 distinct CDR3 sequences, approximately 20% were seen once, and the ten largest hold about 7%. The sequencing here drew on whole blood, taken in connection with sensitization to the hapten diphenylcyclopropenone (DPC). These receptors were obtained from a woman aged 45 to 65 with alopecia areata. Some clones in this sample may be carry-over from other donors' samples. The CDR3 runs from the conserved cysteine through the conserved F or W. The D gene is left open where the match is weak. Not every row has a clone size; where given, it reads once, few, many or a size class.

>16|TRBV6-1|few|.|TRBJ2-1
CASSEAWLDRYNEQFF
TGTGCCAGCAGTGAAGCGTGGCTCGACAGGTACAATGAGCAGTTCTTC
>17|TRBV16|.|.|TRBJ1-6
CASSQYRVDSYNSPLHF
TGTGCCAGCAGCCAATACAGGGTGGACTCCTATAATTCACCCCTCCACTTT
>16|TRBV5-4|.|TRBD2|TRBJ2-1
CASSPDSGSSYNEQFF
TGTGCCAGCAGCCCGGATAGCGGGAGCTCCTACAATGAGCAGTTCTTC
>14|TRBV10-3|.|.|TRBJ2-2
CAIRPSANTGELFF
TGTGCCATCAGACCGAGCGCGAACACCGGGGAGCTGTTTTTT
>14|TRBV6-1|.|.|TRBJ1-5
CASRKDTSVQPQHF
TGTGCCAGCAGGAAAGACACGTCTGTGCAGCCCCAGCATTTT
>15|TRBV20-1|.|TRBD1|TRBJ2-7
CSARGQGERSYEQYF
TGCAGTGCTAGAGGACAGGGCGAACGGTCCTACGAGCAGTACTTC
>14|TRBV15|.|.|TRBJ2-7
CATSRDLADDEQYF
TGTGCCACCAGCAGAGATTTAGCGGACGACGAGCAGTACTTC
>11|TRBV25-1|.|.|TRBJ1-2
CASSEGVGYTF
TGTGCCAGCAGTGAAGGGGTTGGCTACACCTTC
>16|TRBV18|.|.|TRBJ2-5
CASSPNQGLVQETQYF
TGTGCCAGCTCACCAAATCAGGGGCTTGTACAAGAGACCCAGTACTTC
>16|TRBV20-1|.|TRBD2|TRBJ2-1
CSARGAGGTPHNEQFF
TGCAGTGCTAGAGGTGCGGGAGGGACCCCCCACAATGAGCAGTTCTTC
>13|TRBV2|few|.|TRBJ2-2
CASGDTNTGELFF
TGTGCCAGCGGCGACACCAACACCGGGGAGCTGTTTTTT
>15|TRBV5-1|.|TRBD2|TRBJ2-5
CASSGLAGGWETQYF
TGCGCCAGCAGCGGACTAGCGGGAGGATGGGAGACCCAGTACTTC
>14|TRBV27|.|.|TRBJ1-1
CASSFTGGRTEAFF
TGTGCCAGCAGTTTCACGGGGGGCCGGACTGAAGCTTTCTTT
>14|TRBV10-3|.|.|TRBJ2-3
CAISAGTSTDTQYF
TGTGCCATCAGTGCGGGTACTAGCACAGATACGCAGTATTTT
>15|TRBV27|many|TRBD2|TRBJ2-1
CASSSGLAGRNEQFF
TGTGCCAGCAGCTCAGGGTTAGCGGGGCGGAATGAGCAGTTCTTC
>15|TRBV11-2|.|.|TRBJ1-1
CASSSPTRDIGRAFF
TGTGCCAGCAGCTCGCCCACCCGGGACATAGGCCGCGCTTTCTTT
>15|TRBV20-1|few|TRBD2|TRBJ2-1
CSAQLAGGPYNEQFF
TGCAGTGCTCAGTTAGCGGGAGGGCCCTACAATGAGCAGTTCTTC
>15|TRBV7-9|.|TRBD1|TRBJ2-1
CASSFGDSLYNEQFF
TGTGCCAGCAGCTTCGGGGACAGCCTTTACAATGAGCAGTTCTTC
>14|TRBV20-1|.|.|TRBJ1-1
CSAREGRGRAEAFF
TGCAGTGCTAGAGAGGGACGTGGGAGGGCTGAAGCTTTCTTT
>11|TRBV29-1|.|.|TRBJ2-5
CSVTSRETQYF
TGCAGCGTTACCAGCCGGGAGACCCAGTACTTC
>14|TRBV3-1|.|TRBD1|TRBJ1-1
CASSRVDRDTEAFF
TGTGCCAGCAGCAGGGTGGACAGGGACACTGAAGCTTTCTTT
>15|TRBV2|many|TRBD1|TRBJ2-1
CASSEGRGPNNEQFF
TGTGCCAGCAGTGAAGGCAGGGGGCCTAACAATGAGCAGTTCTTC
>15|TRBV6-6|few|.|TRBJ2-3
CASRALDPSTDTQYF
TGTGCCAGCAGAGCCCTTGACCCCTCCACAGATACGCAGTATTTT
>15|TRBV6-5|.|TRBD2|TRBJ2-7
CASSYISGGSGEQYF
TGTGCCAGCAGTTACATTAGCGGGGGTAGCGGCGAGCAGTACTTC
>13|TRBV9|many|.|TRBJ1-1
CASSPRGWTEAFF
TGTGCCAGCAGCCCCCGGGGGTGGACTGAAGCTTTCTTT
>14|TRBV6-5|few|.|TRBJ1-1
CASSYSSGASEAFF
TGTGCCAGCAGTTACTCGTCAGGGGCGTCTGAAGCTTTCTTT
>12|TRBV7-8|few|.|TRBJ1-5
CASSPLNRTQHF
TGTGCCAGCAGCCCCCTCAATAGGACCCAGCATTTT
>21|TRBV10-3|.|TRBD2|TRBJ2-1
CAISESRPIISGVSSYNEQFF
TGTGCCATCAGTGAGTCTCGGCCTATTATAAGCGGGGTTAGCTCCTACAATGAGCAGTTCTTC
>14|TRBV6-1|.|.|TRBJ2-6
CATSGGAGANVLTF
TGTGCCACCTCTGGGGGCGCTGGGGCCAACGTCCTGACTTTC
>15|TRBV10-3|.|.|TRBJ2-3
CAISVGQPGTDTQYF
TGTGCCATCAGTGTCGGACAGCCGGGGACAGATACGCAGTATTTT